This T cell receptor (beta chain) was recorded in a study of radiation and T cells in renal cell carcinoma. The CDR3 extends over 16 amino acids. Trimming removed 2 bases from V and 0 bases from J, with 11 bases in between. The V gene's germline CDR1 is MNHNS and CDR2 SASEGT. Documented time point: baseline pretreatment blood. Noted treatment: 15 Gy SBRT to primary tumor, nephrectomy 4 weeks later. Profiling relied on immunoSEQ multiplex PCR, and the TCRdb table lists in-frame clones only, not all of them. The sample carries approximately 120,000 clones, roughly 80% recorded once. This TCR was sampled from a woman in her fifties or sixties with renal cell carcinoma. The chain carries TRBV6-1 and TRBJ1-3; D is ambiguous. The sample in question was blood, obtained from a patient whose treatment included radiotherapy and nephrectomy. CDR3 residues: CASSERAGSSGNTIYF. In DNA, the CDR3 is TGTGCCAGCAGTGAAAGGGCTGGCAGCTCTGGAAACACCATATATTTT.